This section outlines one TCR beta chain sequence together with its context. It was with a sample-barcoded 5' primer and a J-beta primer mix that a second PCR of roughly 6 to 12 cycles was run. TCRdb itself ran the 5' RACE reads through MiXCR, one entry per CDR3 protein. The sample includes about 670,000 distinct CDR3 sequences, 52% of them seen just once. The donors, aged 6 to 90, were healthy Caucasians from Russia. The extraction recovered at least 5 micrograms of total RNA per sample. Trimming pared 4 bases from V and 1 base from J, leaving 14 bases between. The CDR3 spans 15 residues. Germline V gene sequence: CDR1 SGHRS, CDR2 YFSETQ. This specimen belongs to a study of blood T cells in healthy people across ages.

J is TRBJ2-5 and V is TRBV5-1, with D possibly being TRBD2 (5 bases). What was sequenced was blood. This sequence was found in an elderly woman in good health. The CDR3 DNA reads TGCGCCAGCAGCCTCGTACGGGATTTCCAAGAGACCCAGTACTTC. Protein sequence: CASSLVRDFQETQYF.